Below are 10 T cell receptor beta chains sequenced from a single sample in a study of T cells in Graves' hyperthyroidism and ophthalmopathy. RNA transcripts served as the template for amplifying TCR beta CDR3 regions. HTBI primers were used for first-round RT-PCR of the TCR CDR3. TCRdb called the multiplex PCR reads again in MiXCR, with one record for every CDR3 protein. The sample comprises approximately 420,000 distinct CDR3 sequences, roughly an eighth of which are singletons, and about 5% rests with the top ten. Sequencing was performed on blood. The receptors derive from a woman aged 18-29 years with Graves' hyperthyroidism.

The chain couples TRBV28 to TRBJ1-4, with unresolved D. The CDR3 runs to 12 residues. The germline V gene encodes CDR1 MDHEN and CDR2 SYDVKM. Trimming left V 6 bases short and J 7 bases short, with 9 bases between. CDR3 in DNA: TGTGCCAGCAGCCCCTTTTTTGAAAAACTGTTTTTT. Protein sequence: CASSPFFEKLFF.

This rearrangement joins TRBV6-2 or TRBV6-3 to TRBJ1-6; 8 bases align to TRBD1. The CDR3 length is 14 residues. V lost 6 bases and J lost 8; bases outside the gene matches: 6. The germline V gene encodes CDR1 MNHEY and CDR2 SVGEGT. CDR3 in DNA: TGTGCCAGCAGCGAACGGACAGGGTATTCACCCCTCCACTTT. This encodes CASSERTGYSPLHF.

The sample holds many counts of this clonotype. V and J are TRBV28 and TRBJ2-3; the match to TRBD2 covers 10 bases. V shed 6 bases and J 2 bases; nucleotides not matched to a gene: 5. This CDR3 contains 15 residues. Per the germline V gene, CDR1 is MDHEN and CDR2 is SYDVKM. In DNA form, the CDR3 reads TGTGCCAGCAGCCTAGCGGGAGACCCCACAGATACGCAGTATTTT. It translates to CASSLAGDPTDTQYF.

This clonotype was observed many times. The chain has TRBV12-3 or TRBV12-4 and TRBJ2-1; the match to TRBD2 covers 12 bases. Losses at the gene ends were 3 bases for V and 4 bases for J; bases not matched to a gene: 4. The CDR3 sequence is 16 residues long. CDR3 nucleotide sequence: TGTGCCAGCAGTTTGAGGACTAGCGGGAAGTACAATGAGCAGTTCTTC. It codes for CASSLRTSGKYNEQFF.

This clonotype showed up many times. The chain carries TRBV2 and TRBJ1-5; D is uncertain. V was cut by 2 bases and J by 6 bases, with 8 bases left in between. The V gene's germline CDR1 is SNHLY and CDR2 FYNNEI. The CDR3 has 13 residues. The CDR3 DNA sequence: TGTGCCAGCAGTGAAACCCGTGGTCAGCCCCAGCATTTT. This encodes CASSETRGQPQHF.

J is TRBJ2-2 and V is TRBV5-1, with 13 bases aligning to TRBD2. From germline, CDR1 is SGHRS and CDR2 YFSETQ. J was trimmed by 7 bases and V by 4 bases; bases with no gene match: 7. This CDR3 has 16 residues. The CDR3 sequence is CASSAGLAGVDGELFF. The CDR3 DNA is TGCGCCAGCAGCGCTGGACTAGCGGGAGTTGACGGGGAGCTGTTTTTT.

The rearrangement uses TRBV29-1 and TRBJ2-2; no clear D. The CDR3 runs to 12 residues. The germline gives CDR1 SQVTM, CDR2 ANQGSEA. V lost 6 bases to trimming and J lost 4 bases, with 9 bases between them. CDR3 residues: CSVDYSTGELFF. The CDR3 DNA sequence: TGCAGCGTCGATTACAGCACCGGGGAGCTGTTTTTT.

In this sample, this clonotype turned up a few times. The V and J genes are TRBV19 and TRBJ2-1, with 7 bases fitting TRBD2. Trimming cost V 3 bases and J 8 bases; bases outside gene matches: 10. The V gene's germline CDR1 is LNHDA and CDR2 SQIVND (reference sequence). This CDR3 comprises 15 residues. Written as DNA, the CDR3 is TGTGCCAGTAGTATTGGAGGGAGGGCAGAGGATGAGCAGTTCTTC. It specifies CASSIGGRAEDEQFF.

There are many counts of this clonotype. The rearrangement joins TRBV7-8 to TRBJ1-4, with 7 bases matching TRBD1. CDR3 size: 15 residues. From germline, CDR1 is SGHVS and CDR2 FQNEAQ. Trimming cost V 5 bases and J 2 bases; bases outside gene matches: 5. For the CDR3, the DNA is TGTGCCAGCAGCACGCAGGGGGACACTAATGAAAAACTGTTTTTT. This sequence encodes CASSTQGDTNEKLFF.

This clonotype was counted a few times. The rearrangement joins TRBV6-1 to TRBJ2-1, with D unresolved. The germline V and J ends were trimmed by 6 bases and 0 bases, with 12 bases remaining between them. This CDR3 contains 15 residues. Germline V gene lookup returns CDR1 MNHNS and CDR2 SASEGT. The CDR3 coding sequence is TGTGCCAGCAGAAGGGATTTAGGCTCCTACAATGAGCAGTTCTTC. As protein: CASRRDLGSYNEQFF.